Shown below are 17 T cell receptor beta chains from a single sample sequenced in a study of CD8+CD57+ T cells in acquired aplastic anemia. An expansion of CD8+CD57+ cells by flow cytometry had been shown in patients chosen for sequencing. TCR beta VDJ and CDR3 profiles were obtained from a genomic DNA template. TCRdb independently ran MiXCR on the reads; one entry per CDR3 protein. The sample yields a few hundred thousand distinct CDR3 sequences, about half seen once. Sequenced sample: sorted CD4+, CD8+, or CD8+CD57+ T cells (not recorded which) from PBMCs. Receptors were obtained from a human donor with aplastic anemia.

The CDR3 reads CSATRLAGGANTGELFF. In DNA form, the CDR3 reads TGCAGTGCCACAAGACTAGCGGGGGGCGCGAACACCGGGGAGCTGTTTTTT. The chain recombines TRBV20-1 with TRBJ1-4; 13 bases map to TRBD2. The end of the DNA is better explained by TRBJ2-2, so the J call may be wrong. In germline, CDR1 is DFQATT, CDR2 SNEGSKA (reference sequence). The CDR3 covers 17 residues.

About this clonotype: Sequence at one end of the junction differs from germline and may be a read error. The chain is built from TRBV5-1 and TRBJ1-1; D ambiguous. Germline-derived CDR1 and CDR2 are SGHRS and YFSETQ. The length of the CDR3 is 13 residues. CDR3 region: CANSFNRDTEAFF. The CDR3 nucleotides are TGCGCCAACAGCTTCAATCGTGACACTGAAGCTTTCTTT.

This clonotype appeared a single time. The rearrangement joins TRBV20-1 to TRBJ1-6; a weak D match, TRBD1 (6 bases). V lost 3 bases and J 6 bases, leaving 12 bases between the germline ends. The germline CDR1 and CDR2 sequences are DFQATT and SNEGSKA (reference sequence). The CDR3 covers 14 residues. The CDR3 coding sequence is TGCAGTGCTAGTCCAGGGGCTCGTAATTCACCCCTCCACTTT. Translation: CSASPGARNSPLHF.

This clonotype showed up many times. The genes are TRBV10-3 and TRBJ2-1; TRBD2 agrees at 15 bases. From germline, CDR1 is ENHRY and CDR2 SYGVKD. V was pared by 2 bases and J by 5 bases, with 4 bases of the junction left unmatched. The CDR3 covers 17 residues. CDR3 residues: CAISEGLAGGRNNEQFF. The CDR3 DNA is TGTGCCATCAGTGAGGGACTAGCGGGGGGGCGGAACAATGAGCAGTTCTTC.

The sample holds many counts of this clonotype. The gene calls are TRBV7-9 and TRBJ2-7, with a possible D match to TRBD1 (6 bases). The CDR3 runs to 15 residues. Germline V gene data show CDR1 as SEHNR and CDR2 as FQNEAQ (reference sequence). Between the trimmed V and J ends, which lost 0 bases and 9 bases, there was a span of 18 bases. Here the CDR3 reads CASSLAPSRGGGQYF. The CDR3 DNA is TGTGCCAGCAGCTTAGCCCCAAGCAGGGGTGGCGGGCAGTACTTC. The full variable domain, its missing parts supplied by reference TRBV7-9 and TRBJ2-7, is DTGVSQNPRHKITKRGQNVTFRCDPISEHNRLYWYRQTLGQGPEFLTYFQNEAQLEKSRLLSDRFSAERPKGSFSTLEIQRTEQGDSAMYLCASSLAPSRGGGQYFGPGTRLTVT.

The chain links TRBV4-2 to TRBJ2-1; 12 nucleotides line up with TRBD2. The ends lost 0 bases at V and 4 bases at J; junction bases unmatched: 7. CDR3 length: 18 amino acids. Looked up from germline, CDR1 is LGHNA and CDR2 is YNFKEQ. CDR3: CASSQDRLAGGVYNEQFF. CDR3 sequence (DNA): TGTGCCAGCAGCCAAGATCGGCTAGCGGGGGGGGTATACAATGAGCAGTTCTTC.

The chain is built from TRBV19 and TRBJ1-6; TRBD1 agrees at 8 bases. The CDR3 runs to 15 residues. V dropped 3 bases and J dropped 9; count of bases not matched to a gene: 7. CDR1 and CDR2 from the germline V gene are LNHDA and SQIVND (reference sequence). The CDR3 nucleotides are TGTGCCAGTAGTATGTGGGCAGGGGGCCGTTCACCCCTCCACTTT. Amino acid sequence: CASSMWAGGRSPLHF.

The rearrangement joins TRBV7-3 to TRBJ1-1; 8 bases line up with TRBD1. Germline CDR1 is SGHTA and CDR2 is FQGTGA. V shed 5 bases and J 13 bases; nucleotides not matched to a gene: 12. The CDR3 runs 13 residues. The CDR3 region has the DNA TGTGCCAGCAGCCCGTATGGACAGGGCCGGGATTTCTTT. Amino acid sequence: CASSPYGQGRDFF. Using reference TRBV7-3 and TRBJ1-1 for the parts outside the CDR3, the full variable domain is GAGVSQTPSNKVTEKGKYVELRCDPISGHTALYWYRQSLGQGPEFLIYFQGTGAADDSGLPNDRFFAVRPEGSVSTLKIQRTERGDSAVYLCASSPYGQGRDFFGQGTRLTVV.

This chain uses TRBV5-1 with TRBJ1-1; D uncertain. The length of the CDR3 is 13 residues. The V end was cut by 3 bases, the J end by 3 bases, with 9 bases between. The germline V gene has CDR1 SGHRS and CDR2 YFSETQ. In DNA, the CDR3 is TGCGCCAGCAGCTGGCTGAGCTACACTGAAGCTTTCTTT. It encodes CASSWLSYTEAFF.

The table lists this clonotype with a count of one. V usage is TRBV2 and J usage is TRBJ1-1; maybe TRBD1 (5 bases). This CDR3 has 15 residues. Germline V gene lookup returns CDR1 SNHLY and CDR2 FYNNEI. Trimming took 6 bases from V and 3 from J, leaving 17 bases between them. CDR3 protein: CASSLKRGAYTEAFF. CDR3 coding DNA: TGTGCCAGCAGCCTCAAGAGAGGGGCCTACACTGAAGCTTTCTTT. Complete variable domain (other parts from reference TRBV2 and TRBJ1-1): EPEVTQTPSHQVTQMGQEVILRCVPISNHLYFYWYRQILGQKVEFLVSFYNNEISEKSEIFDDQFSVERPDGSNFTLKIRSTKLEDSAMYFCASSLKRGAYTEAFFGQGTRLTVV.

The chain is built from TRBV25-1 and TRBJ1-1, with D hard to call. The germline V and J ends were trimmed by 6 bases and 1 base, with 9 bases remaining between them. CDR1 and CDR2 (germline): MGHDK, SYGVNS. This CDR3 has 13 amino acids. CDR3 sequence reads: CASRDRGNTEAFF. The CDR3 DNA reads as TGTGCCAGCAGGGACCGGGGGAACACTGAAGCTTTCTTT.

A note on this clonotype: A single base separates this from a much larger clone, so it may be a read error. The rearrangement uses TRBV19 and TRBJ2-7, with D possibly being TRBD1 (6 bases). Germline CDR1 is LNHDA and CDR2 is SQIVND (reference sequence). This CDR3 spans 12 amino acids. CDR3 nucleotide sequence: TGTGCCACGCAACAGGGTCGGTACGAGCAGCACTTC. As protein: CATQQGRYEQHF.

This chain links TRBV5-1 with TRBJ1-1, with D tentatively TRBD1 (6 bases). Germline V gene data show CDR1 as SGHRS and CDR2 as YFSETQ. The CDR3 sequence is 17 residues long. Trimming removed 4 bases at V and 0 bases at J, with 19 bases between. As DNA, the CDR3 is TGCGCCAGCAGCCTTTACGGACAGTCACATGTGAACACTGAAGCTTTCTTT. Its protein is CASSLYGQSHVNTEAFF.

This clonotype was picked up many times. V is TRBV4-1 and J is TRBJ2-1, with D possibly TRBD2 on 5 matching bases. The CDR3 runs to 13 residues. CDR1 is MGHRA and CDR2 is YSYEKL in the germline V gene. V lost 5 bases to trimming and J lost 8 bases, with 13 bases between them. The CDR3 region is CASSSSQRDEQFF. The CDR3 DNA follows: TGCGCCAGCAGCTCAAGTCAGAGGGATGAGCAGTTCTTC.

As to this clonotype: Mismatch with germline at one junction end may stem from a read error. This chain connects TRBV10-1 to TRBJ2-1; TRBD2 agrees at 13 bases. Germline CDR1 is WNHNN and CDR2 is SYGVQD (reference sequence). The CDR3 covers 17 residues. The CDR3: CASSEAGTSGDYNEQFF. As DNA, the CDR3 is TGTGCCAGCAGTGAAGCGGGGACTAGCGGGGATTACAATGAGCAGTTCTTC.

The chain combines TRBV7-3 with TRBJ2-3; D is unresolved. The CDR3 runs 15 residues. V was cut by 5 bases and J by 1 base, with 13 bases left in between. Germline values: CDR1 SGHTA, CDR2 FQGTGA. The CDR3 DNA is TGTGCCAGCAGCCCCGAGTATCTGCGCACAGATACGCAGTATTTT. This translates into CASSPEYLRTDTQYF. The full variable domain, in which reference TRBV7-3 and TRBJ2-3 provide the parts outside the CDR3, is GAGVSQTPSNKVTEKGKYVELRCDPISGHTALYWYRQSLGQGPEFLIYFQGTGAADDSGLPNDRFFAVRPEGSVSTLKIQRTERGDSAVYLCASSPEYLRTDTQYFGPGTRLTVL.

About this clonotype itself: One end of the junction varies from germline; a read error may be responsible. The CDR3 sequence is CASSSPGYEQYF. The DNA of the CDR3 is TGTGCCAGCTCATCCCCGGGGTACGAGCAGTATTTC. V is TRBV28 and J is TRBJ2-7; possibly TRBD2 for D (5 bases). Germline-derived CDR1 and CDR2 are MDHEN and SYDVKM. CDR3 length equals 12 residues.